These 25 T cell receptor beta chains originate from one sample sequenced in a study of blood T cell repertoires in COVID-19 (dated by TCRdb to the early 2020s). To prepare the library, the immunoSEQ multiplex PCR assay was applied. TCRdb holds this immuneACCESS table with in-frame rearrangements only. Some clones are missing; in checked studies, unresolved V genes explain under half, and the rest has no known cause. The sample contains hundreds of thousands of clones, 80% to 90% of them found a single time. 7.8% of the sample lies in the top ten. The sequenced sample was peripheral blood. These receptors originate from a woman aged 50 to 65 who had recovered from COVID-19.

J is TRBJ2-5 and V is TRBV15; TRBD2 aligns across 9 bases. J was trimmed by 9 bases and V by 3 bases; bases with no gene match: 2. Germline V lookup: CDR1 LNHNV, CDR2 YYDKDF (reference sequence). The CDR3 sequence is 12 residues long. The CDR3 spells CATSSPSGAQYF. In DNA form, the CDR3 reads TGTGCCACCAGCAGTCCTAGCGGGGCCCAGTACTTC.

The chain links TRBV19 to TRBJ1-1, with 9 bases identical to TRBD1. V shed 6 bases, J shed 8 bases, and the junction held 16 bases outside the gene matches. Germline V gives CDR1 LNHDA, CDR2 SQIVND (reference sequence). This CDR3 is 16 amino acids long. CDR3 sequence reads: CASSPGVTGGEGEAFF. CDR3 nucleotides: TGTGCCAGTAGCCCCGGGGTCACAGGGGGCGAGGGCGAAGCTTTCTTT.

The CDR3 region is CASSQSPGFNEKLFF. CDR3 nucleotides: TGTGCCAGCAGCCAGTCGCCAGGCTTTAATGAAAAACTGTTTTTT. The chain recombines TRBV3-1 (or the pseudogene TRBV3-2) with TRBJ1-4; no clear D. CDR1 is LGHDT, CDR2 YNNKEL, per germline (reference sequence). Between the trimmed V and J ends, which lost 3 bases and 4 bases, there was a span of 12 bases. This CDR3 has 15 residues.

This clone was observed a single time. This sequence joins TRBV19 and TRBJ2-3, with TRBD2 as a possible D gene (6 bases). Trimming removed 5 bases at V and 0 bases at J, with 18 bases between. The CDR3 runs 17 residues. Germline CDR1 reads LNHDA; CDR2 reads SQIVND (reference sequence). The CDR3: CASSPFRGGESTDTQYF. The DNA of the CDR3 is TGTGCCAGTAGTCCTTTTAGAGGCGGGGAAAGCACAGATACGCAGTATTTT.

The chain uses TRBV27 and TRBJ2-2; the D gene is possibly TRBD2 (6 bases). This CDR3 is built from 13 residues. V shed 6 bases and J shed 5 bases, with 10 bases lying between them. Germline-derived CDR1 and CDR2 are MNHEY and SMNVEV (reference sequence). The CDR3 DNA is TGTGCCAGCAGAAAGGAGGGAACCGGGGAGCTGTTTTTT. This translates into CASRKEGTGELFF.

This clone was observed a single time. V usage is TRBV29-1 and J usage is TRBJ1-1; 8 positions match TRBD1. The V gene end was trimmed by 8 bases and the J gene end by 4 bases; junction bases not matched to a gene: 6. The CDR3 runs to 12 residues. CDR1 is SQVTM, CDR2 ANQGSEA, per germline. CDR3 sequence: CSLRQGSTEAFF. The CDR3 DNA is TGCAGCCTGAGACAGGGGAGCACTGAAGCTTTCTTT.

This chain joins TRBV7-2 and TRBJ2-2; D is possibly TRBD2 (6 bases). From germline, CDR1 is SGHTA and CDR2 FQGNSA. The V end was cut by 2 bases, the J end by 4 bases, with 11 bases between. This CDR3 is built from 15 residues. CDR3 sequence: CASSLTREITGELFF. The CDR3 region has the DNA TGTGCCAGCAGCTTAACCCGGGAGATCACCGGGGAGCTGTTTTTT.

The rearrangement links TRBV27 to TRBJ1-2, with 8 bases fitting TRBD1. CDR3 length: 15 amino acids. Losses at the gene ends were 5 bases for V and 3 bases for J; bases not matched to a gene: 8. CDR1 and CDR2 from the germline V gene are MNHEY and SMNVEV (reference sequence). CDR3 sequence: CASSPDRVRHYGYTF. DNA of the CDR3: TGTGCCAGCAGTCCGGACAGGGTTCGCCACTATGGCTACACCTTC.

This sequence joins TRBV6-5 and TRBJ1-6, with no clear D. The V end was cut by 5 bases, the J end by 7 bases, with 6 bases between. The CDR3 contains 12 residues. Per the germline V gene, CDR1 is MNHEY and CDR2 is SVGAGI. DNA for the CDR3: TGTGCCAGCAGTCCGACAAATTCACCCCTCCACTTT. Translating it yields CASSPTNSPLHF.

CDR3 sequence: CASSNRQGPTTF. As DNA, the CDR3 is TGTGCCAGCAGCAACCGACAGGGTCCTACAACCTTC. J is TRBJ1-2 and V is TRBV2; 7 bases are a match to TRBD1. CDR3 length: 12 amino acids. Germline V lookup: CDR1 SNHLY, CDR2 FYNNEI. V was clipped by 6 bases and J by 14 bases; unmatched bases: 12.

This chain connects TRBV19 to TRBJ2-1; 8 nucleotides align to TRBD1. The CDR3 totals 15 residues. Germline CDR1 reads LNHDA; CDR2 reads SQIVND (reference sequence). Trimming cost V 8 bases and J 6 bases; bases outside gene matches: 12. This chain's CDR3 is CASRKGQAFSNEQFF. In DNA, the CDR3 is TGTGCCAGTCGCAAGGGACAGGCCTTCTCCAATGAGCAGTTCTTC.

The chain is built from TRBV19 and TRBJ1-1; D remains ambiguous. Trimming took off 5 bases at V and 0 bases at J, with 10 bases between the two ends. The CDR3 has 14 residues. Germline values: CDR1 LNHDA, CDR2 SQIVND (reference sequence). The CDR3 region is CASSQTVMNTEAFF. Here the CDR3 DNA reads TGTGCCAGTAGTCAAACGGTTATGAACACTGAAGCTTTCTTT.

The V gene is TRBV5-1, the J gene TRBJ2-2; D remains ambiguous. The CDR3 has 17 amino acids. Trimming shortened V by 0 bases and J by 2 bases, and 14 bases separated the two germline ends. CDR1 is SGHRS, CDR2 YFSETQ, per germline. The CDR3 bases are TGCGCCAGCAGCTTGGCCAAGACTTATTTCAACACCGGGGAGCTGTTTTTT. It translates to CASSLAKTYFNTGELFF.

V is TRBV9 and J is TRBJ2-5; TRBD1 is a possible D gene (6 bases). The CDR3 runs to 16 residues. V lost 1 base and J 1 base, leaving 14 bases between the germline ends. CDR1 is SGDLS, CDR2 YYNGEE, per germline. CDR3 sequence (DNA): TGTGCCAGCAGCGTAAGAGGGACAACCCTCCAAGAGACCCAGTACTTC. This encodes CASSVRGTTLQETQYF.

The V gene is TRBV29-1, the J gene TRBJ1-3; 7 bases agree with TRBD1. With 4 bases clipped from V and 8 bases from J, the junction kept 8 bases outside the gene matches. This CDR3 contains 13 residues. Germline V gene lookup returns CDR1 SQVTM and CDR2 ANQGSEA. The CDR3 bases are TGCAGCGTTGCAGAGGGGGCTGGGGACACCATATATTTT. Translated, it gives CSVAEGAGDTIYF.

The chain employs TRBV7-9 and TRBJ2-5; D call uncertain. Deletions cut 3 bases from V and 0 bases from J, with 8 bases between. CDR3 length equals 14 residues. CDR1 and CDR2 (germline): SEHNR, FQNEAQ (reference sequence). The CDR3 region has the DNA TGTGCCAGCAGCTTTCAACGGTACCAAGAGACCCAGTACTTC. The encoded protein is CASSFQRYQETQYF.

This rearrangement joins TRBV19 to TRBJ2-7, with D possibly being TRBD2 (5 bases). Germline CDR1 and CDR2: LNHDA and SQIVND (reference sequence). This CDR3 has 17 amino acids. V was pared by 6 bases and J by 2 bases, with 23 bases between. CDR3 sequence reads: CASSSPEEGTGPYEQYF. The DNA of the CDR3 is TGTGCCAGTAGCTCACCCGAAGAGGGCACCGGACCCTACGAGCAGTACTTC.

The chain carries TRBV12-3 or TRBV12-4 and TRBJ1-2; 7 nucleotides match TRBD1. The CDR3 loop spans 13 amino acids. V trimming: 2 bases; J trimming: 8 bases; junction bases outside the gene matches: 5. Written as DNA, the CDR3 is TGTGCCAGCAGTTTAAACAGGGGTTACGGCTACACCTTC. It translates to CASSLNRGYGYTF.

This clone was detected a few times. The J gene is TRBJ1-5, the V gene TRBV27; TRBD1 matches at 7 bases. The trim removed 5 bases at V and 9 bases at J, leaving 10 bases unmatched. Germline loops: CDR1 MNHEY, CDR2 SMNVEV (reference sequence). The CDR3 totals 14 residues. CDR3 bases: TGTGCCAGCAGTAGAGACAGGGCGGGGGGGCCCCAGCATTTT. Its translation: CASSRDRAGGPQHF.

This chain joins TRBV7-3 and TRBJ2-1, with TRBD2 matching 9 bases. The CDR3 runs 15 residues. With V trimmed by 4 bases and J by 5 bases, 6 bases remained unmatched. Germline loops: CDR1 SGHTA, CDR2 FQGTGA. The CDR3 here is CASSSRLADHNEQFF. The CDR3 DNA sequence: TGTGCCAGCAGCTCCCGACTAGCGGACCACAATGAGCAGTTCTTC.

The chain joins TRBV19 to TRBJ2-7, with TRBD2 as a possible D gene (5 bases). CDR3 length: 14 residues. CDR1 is LNHDA, CDR2 SQIVND, per germline (reference sequence). V was shortened by 5 bases and J by 0 bases, with 11 bases between the two germline ends. The CDR3 region is CASSLAGPSYEQYF. CDR3 nucleotide sequence: TGTGCCAGTAGTCTGGCGGGTCCCTCCTACGAGCAGTACTTC.

The genes are TRBV5-1 and TRBJ1-2; a possible D gene is TRBD1 (6 bases). Germline values: CDR1 SGHRS, CDR2 YFSETQ. The CDR3 spans 13 residues. V gave up 0 bases and J gave up 7 bases, with 10 bases separating them. CDR3 sequence (DNA): TGCGCCAGCAGCTTGGACAGGGCAAGTGGCTACACCTTC. It specifies CASSLDRASGYTF.

This chain links TRBV6-2 or TRBV6-3 with TRBJ2-7; D perhaps matches TRBD2 (6 bases). Trimming cost V 3 bases and J 6 bases, with 24 bases left between them. The CDR3 covers 17 residues. Germline values: CDR1 MNHEY, CDR2 SVGEGT. CDR3 sequence reads: CASSYSLPGGFELEQYF. The CDR3 DNA follows: TGTGCCAGCAGTTATTCATTACCCGGGGGTTTTGAACTCGAGCAGTACTTC.

This clone was recorded once. The rearrangement uses TRBV28 and TRBJ2-7; D not resolved. Germline V lookup: CDR1 MDHEN, CDR2 SYDVKM. The ends were cut back, 5 bases at V and 4 bases at J, with 12 bases in the middle. The CDR3 spans 13 residues. The CDR3 loop is CASSPLAPYEQYF. CDR3 in DNA: TGTGCCAGCAGTCCCCTGGCACCTTACGAGCAGTACTTC.

The rearrangement links TRBV28 to TRBJ2-1; tentatively, D is TRBD1 (6 bases). Germline loops: CDR1 MDHEN, CDR2 SYDVKM. V gave up 3 bases and J gave up 6 bases, with 15 bases separating them. This CDR3 has 15 residues. Written as DNA, the CDR3 is TGTGCCAGCAGTTTTTCCGGCAGGGGACCCAATGAGCAGTTCTTC. Amino acids: CASSFSGRGPNEQFF.